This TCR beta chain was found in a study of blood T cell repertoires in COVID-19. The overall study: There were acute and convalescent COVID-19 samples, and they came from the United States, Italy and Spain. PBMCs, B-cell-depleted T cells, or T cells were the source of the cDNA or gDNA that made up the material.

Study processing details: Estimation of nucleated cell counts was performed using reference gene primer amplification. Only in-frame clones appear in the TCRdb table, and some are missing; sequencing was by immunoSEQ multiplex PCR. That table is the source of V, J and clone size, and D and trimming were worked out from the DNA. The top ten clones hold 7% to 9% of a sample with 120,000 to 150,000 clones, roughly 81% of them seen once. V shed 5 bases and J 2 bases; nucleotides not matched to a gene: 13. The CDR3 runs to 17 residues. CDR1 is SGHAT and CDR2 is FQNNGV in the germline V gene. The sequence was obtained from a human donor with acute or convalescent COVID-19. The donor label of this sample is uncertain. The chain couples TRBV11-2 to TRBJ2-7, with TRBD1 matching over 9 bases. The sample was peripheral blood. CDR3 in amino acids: CASSHSGQGTLTYEQYV. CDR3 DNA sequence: TGTGCCAGCAGCCATTCGGGACAGGGAACCTTGACCTACGAGCAGTACGTC.